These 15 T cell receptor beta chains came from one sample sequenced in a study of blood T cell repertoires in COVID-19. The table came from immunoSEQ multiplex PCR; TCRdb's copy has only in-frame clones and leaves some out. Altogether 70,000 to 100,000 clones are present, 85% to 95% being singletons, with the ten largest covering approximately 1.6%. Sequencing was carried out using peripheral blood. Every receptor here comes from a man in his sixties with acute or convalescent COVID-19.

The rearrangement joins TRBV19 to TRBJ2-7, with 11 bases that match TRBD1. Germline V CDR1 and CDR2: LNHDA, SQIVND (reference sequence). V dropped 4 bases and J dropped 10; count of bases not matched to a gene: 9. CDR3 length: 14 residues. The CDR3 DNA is TGTGCCAGTAGTAGGACAGGGGGCGCATCAGAACAGTACTTC. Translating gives CASSRTGGASEQYF.

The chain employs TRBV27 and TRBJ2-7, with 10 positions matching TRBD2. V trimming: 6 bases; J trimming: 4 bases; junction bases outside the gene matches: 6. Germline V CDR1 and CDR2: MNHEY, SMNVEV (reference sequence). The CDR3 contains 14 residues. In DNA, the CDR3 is TGTGCCAGCAGATCTAGCGGGAGATGGTACGAGCAGTACTTC. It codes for CASRSSGRWYEQYF.

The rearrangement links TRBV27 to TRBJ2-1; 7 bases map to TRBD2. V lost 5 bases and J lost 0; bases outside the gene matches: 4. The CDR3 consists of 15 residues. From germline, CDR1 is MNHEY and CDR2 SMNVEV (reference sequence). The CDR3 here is CASSASGSSYNEQFF. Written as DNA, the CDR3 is TGTGCCAGCAGTGCTAGCGGAAGCTCCTACAATGAGCAGTTCTTC.

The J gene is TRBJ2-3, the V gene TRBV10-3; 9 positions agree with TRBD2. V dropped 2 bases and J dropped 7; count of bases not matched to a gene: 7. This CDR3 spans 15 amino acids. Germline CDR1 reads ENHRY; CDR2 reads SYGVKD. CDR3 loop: CAISESGGRANTQYF. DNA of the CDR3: TGTGCCATCAGTGAGAGTGGCGGGAGGGCCAATACGCAGTATTTT.

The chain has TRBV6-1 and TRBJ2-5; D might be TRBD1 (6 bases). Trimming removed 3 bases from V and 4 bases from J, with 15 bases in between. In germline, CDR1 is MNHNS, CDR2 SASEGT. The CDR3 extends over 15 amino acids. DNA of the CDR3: TGTGCCAGCAGTGAGGTGTCAGGGGTTGGAGAGACCCAGTACTTC. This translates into CASSEVSGVGETQYF.

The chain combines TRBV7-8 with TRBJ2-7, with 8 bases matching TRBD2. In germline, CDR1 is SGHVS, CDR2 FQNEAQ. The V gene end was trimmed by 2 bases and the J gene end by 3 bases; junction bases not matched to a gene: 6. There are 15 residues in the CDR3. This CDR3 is CASSLFGRAGYEQYF. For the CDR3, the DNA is TGTGCCAGCAGCTTATTCGGGAGGGCCGGCTACGAGCAGTACTTC. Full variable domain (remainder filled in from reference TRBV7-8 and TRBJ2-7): GAGVSQSPRYKVAKRGQDVALRCDPISGHVSLFWYQQALGQGPEFLTYFQNEAQLDKSGLPSDRFFAERPEGSVSTLKIQRTQQEDSAVYLCASSLFGRAGYEQYFGPGTRLTVT.

The CDR3 reads CAIRTGRNTEAFF. DNA for the CDR3: TGTGCCATCCGGACAGGGAGGAACACTGAAGCTTTCTTT. The chain joins TRBV7-9 to TRBJ1-1; 8 positions match TRBD1. CDR3 length: 13 amino acids. The germline V gene encodes CDR1 SEHNR and CDR2 FQNEAQ (reference sequence). J lost 1 base, V lost 10 bases, and 5 bases had no gene match.

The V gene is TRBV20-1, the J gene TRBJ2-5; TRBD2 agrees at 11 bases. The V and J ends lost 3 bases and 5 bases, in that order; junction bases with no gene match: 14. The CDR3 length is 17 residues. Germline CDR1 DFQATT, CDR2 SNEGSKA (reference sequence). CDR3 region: CSASRVGSGRAIETQYF. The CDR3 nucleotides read TGCAGTGCTAGTCGTGTCGGTAGCGGGAGGGCCATCGAGACCCAGTACTTC.

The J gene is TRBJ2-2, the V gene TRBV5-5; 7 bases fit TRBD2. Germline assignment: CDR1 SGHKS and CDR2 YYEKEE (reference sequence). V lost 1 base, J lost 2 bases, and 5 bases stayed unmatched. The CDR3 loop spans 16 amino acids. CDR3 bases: TGTGCCAGCAGCTTGTTATCGGGAGGAAACACCGGGGAGCTGTTTTTT. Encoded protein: CASSLLSGGNTGELFF.

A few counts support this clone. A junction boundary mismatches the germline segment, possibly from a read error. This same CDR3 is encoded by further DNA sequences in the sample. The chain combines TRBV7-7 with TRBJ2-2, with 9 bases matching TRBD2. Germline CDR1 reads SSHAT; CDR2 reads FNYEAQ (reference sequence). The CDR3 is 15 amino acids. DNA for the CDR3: TGTGCTAGCAGCTTGGGACTAGCCGGCACCGGGGAGCTGTTTTTT. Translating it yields CASSLGLAGTGELFF. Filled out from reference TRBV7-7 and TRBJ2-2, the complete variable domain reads GAGVSQSPRYKVTKRGQDVTLRCDPISSHATLYWYQQALGQGPEFLTYFNYEAQPDKSGLPSDRFSAERPEGSISTLTIQRTEQRDSAMYRCASSLGLAGTGELFFGEGSRLTVL.

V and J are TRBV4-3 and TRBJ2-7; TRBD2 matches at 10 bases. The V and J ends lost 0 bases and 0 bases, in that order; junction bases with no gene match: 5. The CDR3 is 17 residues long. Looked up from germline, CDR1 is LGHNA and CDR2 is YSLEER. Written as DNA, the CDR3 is TGCGCCAGCAGCCAAGATACTAGCGGGAACCCCTCCTACGAGCAGTACTTC. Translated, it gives CASSQDTSGNPSYEQYF.

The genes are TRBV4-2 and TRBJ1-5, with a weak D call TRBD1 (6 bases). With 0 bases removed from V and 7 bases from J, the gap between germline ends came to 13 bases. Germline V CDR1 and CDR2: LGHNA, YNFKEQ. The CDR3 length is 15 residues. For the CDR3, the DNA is TGTGCCAGCAGCCAAGATATGGGGGCGCGGCAGCCCCAGCATTTT. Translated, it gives CASSQDMGARQPQHF.

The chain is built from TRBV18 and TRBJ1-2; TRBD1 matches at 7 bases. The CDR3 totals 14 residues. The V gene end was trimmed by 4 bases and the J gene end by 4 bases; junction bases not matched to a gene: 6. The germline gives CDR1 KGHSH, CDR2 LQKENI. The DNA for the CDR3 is TGTGCCAGCTCACAACAGGGACAGATCTATGGCTACACCTTC. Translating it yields CASSQQGQIYGYTF.

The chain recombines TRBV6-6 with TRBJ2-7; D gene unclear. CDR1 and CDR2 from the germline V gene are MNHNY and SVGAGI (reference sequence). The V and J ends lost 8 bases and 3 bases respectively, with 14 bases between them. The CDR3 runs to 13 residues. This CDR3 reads CASPHSRRYEQYF. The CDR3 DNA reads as TGTGCCAGCCCCCACAGCAGGCGCTACGAGCAGTACTTC.

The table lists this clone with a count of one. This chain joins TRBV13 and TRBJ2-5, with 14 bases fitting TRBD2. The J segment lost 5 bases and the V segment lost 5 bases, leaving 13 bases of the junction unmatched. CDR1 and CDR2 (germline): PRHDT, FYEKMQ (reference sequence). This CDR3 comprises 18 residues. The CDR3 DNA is TGTGCCAGCAGCCGACGGACTAGCGGGAGGACCGGTCGGGAGACCCAGTACTTC. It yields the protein CASSRRTSGRTGRETQYF.